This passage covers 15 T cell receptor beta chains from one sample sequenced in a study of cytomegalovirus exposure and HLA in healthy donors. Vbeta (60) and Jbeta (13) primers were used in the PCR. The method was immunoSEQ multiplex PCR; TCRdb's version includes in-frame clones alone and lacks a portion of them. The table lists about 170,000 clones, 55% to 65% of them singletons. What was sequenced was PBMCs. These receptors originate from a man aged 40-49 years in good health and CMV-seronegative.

CDR3 residues: CASGTTYEQYF. The CDR3 region has the DNA TGTGCCTCGGGGACAACCTACGAGCAGTACTTC. The gene calls are TRBV30 and TRBJ2-7, with D perhaps TRBD1 (6 bases). This CDR3 has 11 amino acids. Looked up from germline, CDR1 is GTSNPN and CDR2 is SVGIG (reference sequence). Deletions cut 7 bases from V and 2 bases from J, with 9 bases between.

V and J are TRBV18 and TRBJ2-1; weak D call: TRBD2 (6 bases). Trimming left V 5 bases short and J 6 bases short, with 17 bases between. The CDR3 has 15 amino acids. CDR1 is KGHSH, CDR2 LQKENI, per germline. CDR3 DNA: TGTGCCAGCTCAACCGGAGCGGGCCGATTCAATGAGCAGTTCTTC. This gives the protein CASSTGAGRFNEQFF. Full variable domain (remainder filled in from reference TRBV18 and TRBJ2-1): NAGVMQNPRHLVRRRGQEARLRCSPMKGHSHVYWYRQLPEEGLKFMVYLQKENIIDESGMPKERFSAEFPKEGPSILRIQQVVRGDSAAYFCASSTGAGRFNEQFFGPGTRLTVL.

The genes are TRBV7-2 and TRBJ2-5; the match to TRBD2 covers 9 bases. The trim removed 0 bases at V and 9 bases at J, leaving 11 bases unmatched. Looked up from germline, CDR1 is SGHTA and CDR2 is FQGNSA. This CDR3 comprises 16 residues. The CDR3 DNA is TGTGCCAGCAGCTTAGCCCCAGCGGGAGGCGCCGCGGCCCAGTACTTC. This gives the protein CASSLAPAGGAAAQYF.

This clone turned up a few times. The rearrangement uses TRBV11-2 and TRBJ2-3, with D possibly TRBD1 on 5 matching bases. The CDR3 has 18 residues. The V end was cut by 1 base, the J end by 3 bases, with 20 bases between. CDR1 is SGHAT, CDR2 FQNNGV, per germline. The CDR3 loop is CASSLGQWGRVGTDTQYF. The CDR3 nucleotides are TGTGCCAGCAGCTTAGGACAGTGGGGTCGCGTGGGGACAGATACGCAGTATTTT.

CDR3 in amino acids: CASSSGQGVYGYTF. The CDR3, as DNA: TGTGCCAGCAGCTCGGGACAGGGGGTCTATGGCTACACCTTC. The rearrangement joins TRBV9 to TRBJ1-2; 11 bases are a match to TRBD1. The CDR3 consists of 14 residues. Trimming took 4 bases from V and 4 from J; bases not matched to a gene: 3. Germline V gives CDR1 SGDLS, CDR2 YYNGEE.

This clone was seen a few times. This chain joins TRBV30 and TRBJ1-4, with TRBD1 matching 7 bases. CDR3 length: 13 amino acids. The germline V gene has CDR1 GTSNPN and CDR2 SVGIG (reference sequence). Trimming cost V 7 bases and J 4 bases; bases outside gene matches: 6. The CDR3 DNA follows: TGTGCCTCGATGGGACAGATTAATGAAAAACTGTTTTTT. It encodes CASMGQINEKLFF. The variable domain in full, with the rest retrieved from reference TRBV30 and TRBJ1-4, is SQTIHQWPATLVQPVGSPLSLECTVEGTSNPNLYWYRQAAGRGLQLLFYSVGIGQISSEVPQNLSASRPQDRQFILSSKKLLLSDSGFYLCASMGQINEKLFFGSGTQLSVL.

The CDR3 bases are TGTGCCAGCAGGCAGTTAGCGGGAGTAAATACGCAGTATTTT. As protein: CASRQLAGVNTQYF. The chain couples TRBV11-2 to TRBJ2-3; 9 bases line up with TRBD2. The ends lost 6 bases at V and 7 bases at J; junction bases unmatched: 8. CDR1 is SGHAT and CDR2 is FQNNGV in the germline V gene. The CDR3 length is 14 residues.

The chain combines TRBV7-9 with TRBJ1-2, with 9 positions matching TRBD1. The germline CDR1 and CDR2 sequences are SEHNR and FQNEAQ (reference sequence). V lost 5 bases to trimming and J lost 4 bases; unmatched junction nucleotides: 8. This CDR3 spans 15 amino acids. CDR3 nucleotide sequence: TGTGCCAGCAGCGAGGGCCGGACAGGGGCCTATGGCTACACCTTC. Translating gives CASSEGRTGAYGYTF.

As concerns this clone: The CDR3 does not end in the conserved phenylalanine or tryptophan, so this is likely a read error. The CDR3 reads CASSRTGPRGYTL. Written as DNA, the CDR3 is TGTGCCAGCAGCCGAACAGGTCCCCGCGGCTACACCCTC. The V call is TRBV28, the J call TRBJ1-2; perhaps TRBD1 as D (5 bases). This CDR3 has 13 residues. The V gene lost 6 bases and the J gene lost 8 bases, with 16 bases spanning the gap. Germline values: CDR1 MDHEN, CDR2 SYDVKM.

This CDR3 reads CAWRLRGSEQYF. In DNA form, the CDR3 reads TGTGCCTGGAGGCTGCGGGGTTCCGAGCAGTACTTC. The rearrangement links TRBV30 to TRBJ2-7; D perhaps matches TRBD2 (6 bases). Germline CDR1 reads GTSNPN; CDR2 reads SVGIG (reference sequence). V was clipped by 3 bases and J by 6 bases, with 12 bases between them. This CDR3 spans 12 amino acids.

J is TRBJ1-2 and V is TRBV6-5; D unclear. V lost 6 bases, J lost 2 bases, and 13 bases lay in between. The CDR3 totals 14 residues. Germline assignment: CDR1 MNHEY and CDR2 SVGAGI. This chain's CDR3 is CASSLYGENYGYTF. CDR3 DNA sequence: TGTGCCAGCAGCTTATACGGGGAGAACTATGGCTACACCTTC.

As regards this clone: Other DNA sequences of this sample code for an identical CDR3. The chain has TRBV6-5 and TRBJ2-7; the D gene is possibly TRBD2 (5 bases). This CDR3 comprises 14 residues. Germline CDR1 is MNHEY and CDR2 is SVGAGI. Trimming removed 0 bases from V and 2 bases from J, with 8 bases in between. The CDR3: CASSYSRAAYEQYF. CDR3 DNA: TGTGCCAGCAGTTACTCGAGGGCAGCCTACGAGCAGTACTTC.

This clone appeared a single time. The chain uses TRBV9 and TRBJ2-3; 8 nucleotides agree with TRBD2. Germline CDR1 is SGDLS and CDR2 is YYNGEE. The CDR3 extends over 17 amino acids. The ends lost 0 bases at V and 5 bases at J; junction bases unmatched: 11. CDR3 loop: CASSVESGGPPIDTQYF. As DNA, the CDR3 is TGTGCCAGCAGCGTAGAATCGGGGGGGCCCCCTATAGATACGCAGTATTTT.

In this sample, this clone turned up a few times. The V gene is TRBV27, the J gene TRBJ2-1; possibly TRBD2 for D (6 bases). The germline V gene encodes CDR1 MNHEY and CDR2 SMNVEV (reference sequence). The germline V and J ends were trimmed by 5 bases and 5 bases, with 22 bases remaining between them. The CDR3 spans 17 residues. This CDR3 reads CASSIIPRTGAHNEQFF. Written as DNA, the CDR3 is TGTGCCAGCAGTATTATACCCCGTACGGGAGCCCACAATGAGCAGTTCTTC.

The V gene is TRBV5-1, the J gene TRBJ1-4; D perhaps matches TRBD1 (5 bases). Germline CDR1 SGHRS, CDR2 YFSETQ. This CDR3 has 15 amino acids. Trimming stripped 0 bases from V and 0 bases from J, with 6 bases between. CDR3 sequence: CASSLVGATNEKLFF. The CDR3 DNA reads TGCGCCAGCAGCTTGGTAGGGGCAACTAATGAAAAACTGTTTTTT.